This is a list of T cell receptor beta chains from one sample in a study of cytomegalovirus exposure and HLA in healthy donors. Using immunoSEQ multiplex PCR, the repertoire was profiled, and TCRdb retains in-frame clones only, with some absent. The data show about 150,000 clones, 60% to 75% seen once. The sample consisted of PBMCs. The source is a man aged 30 to 39 in good health and CMV-seronegative. Both conserved end residues are part of each CDR3. The D gene is left open where the match is weak. The listing skips clone size in some rows; elsewhere it reads once, few, many or a size class.

D gene,clone size,J gene,V gene,CDR3 protein,CDR3 DNA
-,-,TRBJ2-6,TRBV30,CAWIRARASSGANVLTF,-
TRBD2,-,TRBJ2-2,TRBV7-7,CASSLPTSGRVGTGELFF,TGTGCCAGCAGCTTACCGACTAGCGGGAGGGTCGGCACCGGGGAGCTGTTTTTT
-,-,TRBJ1-1,TRBV2,CASTQERAGDTEAFF,TGTGCCAGCACCCAAGAAAGGGCGGGGGACACTGAAGCTTTCTTT
-,-,TRBJ1-2,TRBV20-1,CSPGEEGGYTF,TGCAGTCCGGGGGAGGAAGGTGGCTACACCTTC
-,-,TRBJ2-2,TRBV19,CATTRGPDPNTGELFF,TGTGCCACCACCAGGGGACCCGACCCGAACACCGGGGAGCTGTTTTTT
-,-,TRBJ2-6,TRBV6-1,CATPELLSGANGLTF,TGTGCGACGCCGGAGCTCCTCTCTGGGGCCAACGGCCTGACTTTC
TRBD2,-,TRBJ2-7,TRBV7-7,CASSQRLAGYYEQYF,TGTGCCAGCAGCCAAAGACTAGCGGGGTACTACGAGCAGTACTTC
-,-,TRBJ1-2,TRBV6-6,CASIQGGGYGYTF,TGTGCCAGCATCCAGGGAGGGGGCTATGGCTACACCTTC
-,-,TRBJ1-4,TRBV28,CASKAGNEKLFF,TGTGCCAGCAAGGCAGGGAATGAAAAACTGTTTTTT
-,-,TRBJ1-5,TRBV5-1,CASSPAGLGNQPQHF,TGCGCCAGCAGTCCTGCAGGGTTAGGGAATCAGCCCCAGCATTTT
TRBD1,-,TRBJ2-7,TRBV5-4,CASRLDRGLYEQYF,TGTGCCAGCAGATTGGACAGGGGGCTATACGAGCAGTACTTC
TRBD2,-,TRBJ2-7,TRBV18,CASSNLLAGDEQYF,TGTGCCAGCTCAAATTTGCTAGCGGGAGACGAGCAGTACTTC
TRBD2,-,TRBJ2-7,TRBV19,CASSPGLAGSDEQYF,TGTGCCAGTAGTCCCGGACTAGCGGGATCCGACGAGCAGTACTTC
-,many,TRBJ1-1,TRBV6-1,CAISDSNTEAFF,TGTGCCATCTCGGACAGCAACACTGAAGCTTTCTTT
-,medium-sized,TRBJ2-3,TRBV28,CASSLWRGGDTQYF,TGTGCCAGCAGTCTCTGGAGGGGGGGGGATACGCAGTATTTT